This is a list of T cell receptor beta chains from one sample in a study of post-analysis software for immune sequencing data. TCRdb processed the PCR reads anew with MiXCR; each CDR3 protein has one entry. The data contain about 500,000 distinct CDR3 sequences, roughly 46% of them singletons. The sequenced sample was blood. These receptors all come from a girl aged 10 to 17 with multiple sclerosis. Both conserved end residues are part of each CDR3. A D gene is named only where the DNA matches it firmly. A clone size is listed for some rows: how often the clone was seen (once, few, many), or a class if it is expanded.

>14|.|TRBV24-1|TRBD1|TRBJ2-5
TGTGCCACCAGTGATTGGACAGGGGAAGAGACCCAGTACTTC
CATSDWTGEETQYF
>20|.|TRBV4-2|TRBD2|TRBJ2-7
TGTGCCAGCAGCCAAGAAGGAGGAAGAAGGACTAGCGGGTCTCCTTACGAGCAGTACTTC
CASSQEGGRRTSGSPYEQYF
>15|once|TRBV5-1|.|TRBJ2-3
TGCGCCAGCAGCTTGGATCCTGGTATCACAGATACGCAGTATTTT
CASSLDPGITDTQYF
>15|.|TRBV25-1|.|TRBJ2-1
TGTGCCAGCAGTGATGGGGACCCCGCTCGGAATGAGCAGTTCTTC
CASSDGDPARNEQFF
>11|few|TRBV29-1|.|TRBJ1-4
TGCAGCGTTGTGTCAGGAGAAGGGCTGTTTTTT
CSVVSGEGLFF
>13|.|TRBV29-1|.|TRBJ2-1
TGCAGCGTTGACGGAGCGTCCTACAATGAGCAGTTCTTC
CSVDGASYNEQFF
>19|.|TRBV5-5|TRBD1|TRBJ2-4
TGTGCCAGCAGCTTGGTCGCCCTCCGGGACAGCTCTTCGTGGGACATTCAGTACTTC
CASSLVALRDSSSWDIQYF
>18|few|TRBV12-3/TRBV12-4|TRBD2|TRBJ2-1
TGTGCCAGCAGTTTAGGGACTAGCGGGGGCATCACCTACAATGAGCAGTTCTTC
CASSLGTSGGITYNEQFF
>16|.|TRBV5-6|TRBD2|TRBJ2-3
TGTGCCAGCAGCAGGCAATTGGCGGGAGGCACAGATACGCAGTATTTT
CASSRQLAGGTDTQYF
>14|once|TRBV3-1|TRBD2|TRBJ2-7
TGTGCCAGCAGCCAAGATAGCGGGAACTACGAGCAGTACTTC
CASSQDSGNYEQYF
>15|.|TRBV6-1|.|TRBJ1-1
TGTGCCAGCATTCCGGGACACCTAACCGGCACTGAAGCTTTCTTT
CASIPGHLTGTEAFF
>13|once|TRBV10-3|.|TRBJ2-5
TGTGCCATCAGTGACCCCGGAGGGGAGACCCAGTACTTC
CAISDPGGETQYF
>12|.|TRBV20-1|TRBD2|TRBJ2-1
TGCAGTGCCTGGGGACTAGTCAATGAGCAGTTCTTC
CSAWGLVNEQFF
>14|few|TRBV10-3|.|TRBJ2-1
TGTGCCATCAGTGTTCGGACAGGGAGGGAAAGGCAGTTCTTC
CAISVRTGRERQFF
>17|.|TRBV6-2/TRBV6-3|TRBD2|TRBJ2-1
TGTGCCAGCAGTTACTCCATAGCGGGAGCTTTCTACAATGAGCAGTTCTTC
CASSYSIAGAFYNEQFF
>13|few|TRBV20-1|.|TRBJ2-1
TGCAGTGCTAGAGGATCATCAGACAGGGAGCAGTTCTTC
CSARGSSDREQFF
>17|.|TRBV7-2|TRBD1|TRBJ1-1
TGTGCCAGCAGCTCTTTCTCGACAGGGGGATTTGGAACTGAAGCTTTCTTT
CASSSFSTGGFGTEAFF
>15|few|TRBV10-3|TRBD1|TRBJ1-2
TGTGCCATCAGCACCGGGACAGGGGACGGCTATGGCTACACCTTC
CAISTGTGDGYGYTF
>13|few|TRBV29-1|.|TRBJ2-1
TGCAGCGTTGGTCGCCTCCTTTTGCGTGAGCAGTTCTTC
CSVGRLLLREQFF
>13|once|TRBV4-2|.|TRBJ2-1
TGTGCCAGCAGCCAAGCCCCCCAGGCCAGGCAGTTCTTC
CASSQAPQARQFF
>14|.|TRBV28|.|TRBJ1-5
TGTGCCAGCAGTCGGGGACAATTGGGTCAGCCCCAGCATTTT
CASSRGQLGQPQHF
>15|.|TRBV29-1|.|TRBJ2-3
TGCAGCGTTGAAGTGTCGGGAGTGAGCACAGATACGCAGTATTTT
CSVEVSGVSTDTQYF
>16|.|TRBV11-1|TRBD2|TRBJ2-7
TGTGCCAGCAGCGGACGGACTAGCGGGCGAACTCCCGAGCAGTACTTC
CASSGRTSGRTPEQYF